The 32 T cell receptor beta chains below were found in one sample sequenced in a study of Ad26.COV2.S vaccination and SARS-CoV-2 variants. Treatment defined: roughly 18 received Ad26.COV2.S at low or high dose, single or two shots; several received placebo; per-sample allocation not given. Samples analyzed were those drawn on day 63 after the first vaccine or placebo injection. The method was immunoSEQ multiplex PCR; TCRdb's version includes in-frame clones alone and lacks a portion of them. The repertoire holds about 410,000 clones, with about 89% as singletons. The sequencing used peripheral blood, collected in a trial of Ad26.COV2.S vaccine versus placebo. The receptors derive from a person aged 18-65 years who received the Ad26.COV2.S COVID-19 vaccine or a placebo.

The chain joins TRBV6-2 or TRBV6-3 to TRBJ2-2, with D unresolved. Germline CDR1 MNHEY, CDR2 SVGEGT. The CDR3 is 15 residues long. The V end lost 6 bases, the J end lost 7 bases, and 18 bases lay between the germline ends. This CDR3 reads CASSPGPFADGELFF. The CDR3, as DNA: TGTGCCAGCAGCCCGGGCCCCTTCGCAGACGGGGAGCTGTTTTTT.

This sequence joins TRBV20-1 and TRBJ2-1; D uncertain. The V end lost 3 bases, the J end lost 1 base, and 13 bases lay between the germline ends. Germline CDR1 DFQATT, CDR2 SNEGSKA (reference sequence). CDR3 length: 15 residues. CDR3 DNA sequence: TGCAGTGCTAGTGCCTCCGACATTTCCTACAATGAGCAGTTCTTC. Protein sequence: CSASASDISYNEQFF.

The J gene is TRBJ2-5, the V gene TRBV6-5, with 8 bases lining up with TRBD1. The V gene end was trimmed by 7 bases and the J gene end by 4 bases; junction bases not matched to a gene: 5. Germline CDR1 is MNHEY and CDR2 is SVGAGI. This CDR3 is built from 13 residues. The CDR3 loop reads CASTRTGTETQYF. DNA for the CDR3: TGTGCCAGCACCAGGACAGGGACAGAGACCCAGTACTTC.

J is TRBJ2-7 and V is TRBV28; no firm D call. The CDR3 has 11 amino acids. V lost 6 bases and J lost 10, with 13 bases in between. The germline CDR1 and CDR2 sequences are MDHEN and SYDVKM. The CDR3 spells CASRGNTGQYF. DNA for the CDR3: TGTGCCAGCAGGGGGAATACGGGTCAGTACTTC.

The rearrangement joins TRBV7-2 to TRBJ2-7; 11 bases map to TRBD2. Germline V gives CDR1 SGHTA, CDR2 FQGNSA. CDR3 size: 14 residues. V lost 3 bases, J lost 6 bases, and 4 bases stayed unmatched. Here the CDR3 reads CASSLTSGASEQYF. In DNA, the CDR3 is TGTGCCAGCAGCTTGACTAGCGGGGCGTCCGAGCAGTACTTC.

V and J are TRBV9 and TRBJ2-6; 10 bases line up with TRBD1. CDR3 length: 15 residues. V was clipped by 5 bases and J by 2 bases; unmatched bases: 1. Germline CDR1 is SGDLS and CDR2 is YYNGEE. The CDR3 DNA reads as TGTGCCAGCAGGGGGACAGGGGCTGGGGCCAACGTCCTGACTTTC. Protein: CASRGTGAGANVLTF.

The genes are TRBV2 and TRBJ1-6, with D uncertain. CDR3 length: 15 residues. V lost 8 bases, J lost 7 bases, and 18 bases lay in between. Germline CDR1 is SNHLY and CDR2 is FYNNEI. The CDR3 protein is CASRAEEAQNSPLHF. CDR3 in DNA: TGTGCCAGCCGCGCAGAGGAGGCCCAAAATTCACCCCTCCACTTT.

This chain uses TRBV25-1 with TRBJ1-1, with D maybe TRBD1 (5 bases). The CDR3 is 14 amino acids. With 3 bases removed from V and 4 bases from J, the gap between germline ends came to 12 bases. The germline CDR1 and CDR2 sequences are MGHDK and SYGVNS. The CDR3 coding sequence is TGTGCCAGCAGTGAGGGGGGATTAACCACTGAAGCTTTCTTT. Translating it yields CASSEGGLTTEAFF.

V usage is TRBV7-2 and J usage is TRBJ2-7; 9 bases map to TRBD1. From germline, CDR1 is SGHTA and CDR2 FQGNSA. This CDR3 has 15 residues. V trimming: 1 base; J trimming: 7 bases; junction bases outside the gene matches: 8. The DNA of the CDR3 is TGTGCCAGCAGCTTAGTTTGGACAGGGGTGGTGGAGCAGTACTTC. This translates into CASSLVWTGVVEQYF.

The chain recombines TRBV28 with TRBJ2-7; 8 nucleotides match TRBD2. The V and J ends lost 6 bases and 4 bases, in that order; junction bases with no gene match: 11. The CDR3 spans 15 residues. CDR1 MDHEN and CDR2 SYDVKM come from the germline V gene. CDR3 DNA: TGTGCCAGCAGGTTCCGCGGGGCGGGAGGTTACGAGCAGTACTTC. Translated: CASRFRGAGGYEQYF.

This chain uses TRBV10-2 with TRBJ2-7; 14 positions agree with TRBD2. This CDR3 has 16 residues. With V trimmed by 6 bases and J by 4 bases, 8 bases remained unmatched. Germline loops: CDR1 WSHSY, CDR2 SAAADI. CDR3: CASSQRTSGRRYEQYF. DNA of the CDR3: TGCGCCAGCAGCCAAAGGACTAGCGGGAGGAGGTACGAGCAGTACTTC.

This chain connects TRBV5-4 to TRBJ1-1, with TRBD1 as a possible D gene (5 bases). The V end was cut by 3 bases, the J end by 5 bases, with 17 bases between. Germline assignment: CDR1 SGHNT and CDR2 YYREEE (reference sequence). CDR3 size: 15 residues. CDR3 sequence (DNA): TGTGCCAGCAGCTCCCGGCGCGGGGGGGGGACTGAAGCTTTCTTT. Residues: CASSSRRGGGTEAFF.

This clone was seen once. The gene calls are TRBV7-9 and TRBJ2-3; 10 nucleotides align to TRBD1. CDR1 SEHNR and CDR2 FQNEAQ come from the germline V gene (reference sequence). There are 15 residues in the CDR3. J lost 4 bases, V lost 3 bases, and 4 bases had no gene match. The CDR3 DNA is TGTGCCAGCAGCTTCGACAGGGGGCGCGCAGATACGCAGTATTTT. It codes for CASSFDRGRADTQYF.

V gene TRBV29-1 combines with J gene TRBJ2-7; D is unresolved. The germline V gene encodes CDR1 SQVTM and CDR2 ANQGSEA. With 6 bases removed from V and 0 bases from J, the gap between germline ends came to 12 bases. The CDR3 runs to 13 residues. The CDR3 region has the DNA TGCAGCGTGGCCCGAACGAGCTCCTACGAGCAGTACTTC. Amino acid sequence: CSVARTSSYEQYF.

This chain connects TRBV11-3 to TRBJ2-6; no firm D call. The CDR3 extends over 15 amino acids. The germline CDR1 and CDR2 sequences are SGHNT and YENEEA. Between the trimmed V and J ends, which lost 1 base and 4 bases, there was a span of 8 bases. The CDR3 is CASSLAGSGANVLTF. In nucleotides, the CDR3 is TGTGCCAGCAGCTTAGCGGGTTCCGGGGCCAACGTCCTGACTTTC. Drawing the rest from reference TRBV11-3 and TRBJ2-6, the complete variable domain is EAGVVQSPRYKIIEKKQPVAFWCNPISGHNTLYWYLQNLGQGPELLIRYENEEAVDDSQLPKDRFSAERLKGVDSTLKIQPAELGDSAVYLCASSLAGSGANVLTFGAGSRLTVL.

V usage is TRBV15 and J usage is TRBJ2-1, with 8 bases matching TRBD1. The CDR3 runs to 15 residues. V shed 6 bases, J shed 8 bases, and the junction held 12 bases outside the gene matches. CDR1 and CDR2 from the germline V gene are LNHNV and YYDKDF (reference sequence). The CDR3 here is CATRADRGPLYEQFF. The DNA of the CDR3 is TGTGCCACCAGGGCCGACAGGGGTCCTCTCTATGAGCAGTTCTTC.

The chain recombines TRBV4-3 with TRBJ1-6; no clear D. Germline loops: CDR1 LGHNA, CDR2 YSLEER. Trimming left V 1 base short and J 10 bases short, with 11 bases between. There are 14 residues in the CDR3. This CDR3 reads CASSQVYGESPLHF. DNA of the CDR3: TGCGCCAGCAGCCAAGTTTACGGGGAATCACCCCTCCACTTT.

The chain links TRBV5-1 to TRBJ2-7; possibly TRBD1 for D (6 bases). Trimming removed 4 bases from V and 7 bases from J, with 12 bases in between. The CDR3 sequence is 12 residues long. Per germline, CDR1 SGHRS and CDR2 YFSETQ. The DNA of the CDR3 is TGCGCCAGCAGCCAACAGGGATCGGAGCAGTACTTC. Translation: CASSQQGSEQYF. The variable domain in full, completed from reference TRBV5-1 and TRBJ2-7, reads KAGVTQTPRYLIKTRGQQVTLSCSPISGHRSVSWYQQTPGQGLQFLFEYFSETQRNKGNFPGRFSGRQFSNSRSEMNVSTLELGDSALYLCASSQQGSEQYFGPGTRLTVT.

Note on this clone: Other DNA sequences of this sample code for an identical CDR3. The chain joins TRBV12-3 or TRBV12-4 to TRBJ1-1, with TRBD1 as a possible D gene (5 bases). The CDR3 totals 13 residues. The V and J ends lost 2 bases and 2 bases respectively, with 6 bases between them. The CDR3, as DNA: TGTGCCAGCAGTTTAACAGGAAACACTGAAGCTTTCTTT. Its protein is CASSLTGNTEAFF.

CDR3 amino acids: CASWGAPSDQPQHF. The CDR3, as DNA: TGTGCCAGCTGGGGGGCCCCCTCAGACCAGCCCCAGCATTTT. This rearrangement joins TRBV6-8 to TRBJ1-5; D may be TRBD1 (6 bases). CDR1 is MNHGY and CDR2 is SAAAGT in the germline V gene. The CDR3 sequence is 14 residues long. V lost 8 bases and J 7 bases, leaving 18 bases between the germline ends.

The genes are TRBV2 and TRBJ2-1; D is possibly TRBD2 (5 bases). The CDR3 runs to 17 residues. V lost 5 bases to trimming and J lost 1 base, with 18 bases between them. CDR1 and CDR2 (germline): SNHLY, FYNNEI. The CDR3 DNA sequence: TGTGCCAGCAGTACTGACTATCGTTGGTGGTCCTACAATGAGCAGTTCTTC. Amino acid sequence: CASSTDYRWWSYNEQFF.

The chain uses TRBV10-3 and TRBJ1-4; D uncertain. The CDR3 is made up of 14 amino acids. Germline CDR1 ENHRY, CDR2 SYGVKD. Between the trimmed V and J ends, which lost 2 bases and 8 bases, there was a span of 12 bases. This CDR3 reads CAISEASVGEKLFF. As DNA, the CDR3 is TGTGCCATCAGTGAGGCTAGTGTTGGGGAAAAACTGTTTTTT.

The table lists this clone with a count of one. CDR3 in DNA: TGTGCCAGCAGTAACTTGGGACAGAATAATTCACCCCTCCACTTT. Its translation: CASSNLGQNNSPLHF. V usage is TRBV6-6 and J usage is TRBJ1-6, with 7 nucleotides matching TRBD1. Germline CDR1 reads MNHNY; CDR2 reads SVGAGI (reference sequence). The CDR3 is 15 residues long. V was clipped by 5 bases and J by 5 bases; unmatched bases: 6.

The V gene is TRBV5-5, the J gene TRBJ1-6; the D gene is possibly TRBD1 (6 bases). The CDR3 spans 15 residues. Between the trimmed V and J ends, which lost 0 bases and 10 bases, there was a span of 14 bases. Germline lookup yields CDR1 SGHKS and CDR2 YYEKEE (reference sequence). This CDR3 reads CASSLAGGLNSPLHF. The CDR3 coding sequence is TGTGCCAGCAGCTTGGCGGGGGGGCTTAACTCACCCCTCCACTTT.

Comment on this clone: Additional DNA sequences in this sample encode the identical CDR3. Here the CDR3 DNA reads TGTGCCAGCAGCGTAGGGGGGCACACCGGGGAGCTGTTTTTT. Amino acid sequence: CASSVGGHTGELFF. The V gene is TRBV9, the J gene TRBJ2-2; possibly TRBD1 for D (6 bases). The germline V gene has CDR1 SGDLS and CDR2 YYNGEE. V lost 0 bases, J lost 3 bases, and 6 bases lay in between. The CDR3 is 14 residues long.

The rearrangement links TRBV20-1 to TRBJ2-3, with unresolved D. This CDR3 region has 10 residues. Germline CDR1 DFQATT, CDR2 SNEGSKA (reference sequence). Trimming cost V 1 base and J 7 bases, with 3 bases left between them. This CDR3 reads CSARVNTQYF. CDR3 sequence (DNA): TGCAGTGCTAGAGTTAATACGCAGTATTTT.

This chain's CDR3 is CASSPVGGTAYGYTF. CDR3 bases: TGTGCCAGCAGCCCGGTCGGAGGGACTGCTTATGGCTACACCTTC. This sequence joins TRBV5-5 and TRBJ1-2; TRBD1 is a possible D gene (5 bases). CDR1 SGHKS and CDR2 YYEKEE come from the germline V gene (reference sequence). Trimming shortened V by 4 bases and J by 5 bases, and 18 bases separated the two germline ends. The CDR3 consists of 15 residues. Supplemented by reference TRBV5-5 and TRBJ1-2, the full variable domain reads DAGVTQSPTHLIKTRGQQVTLRCSPISGHKSVSWYQQVLGQGPQFIFQYYEKEERGRGNFPDRFSARQFPNYSSELNVNALLLGDSALYLCASSPVGGTAYGYTFGSGTRLTVV.

The J gene is TRBJ1-1, the V gene TRBV27; D is ambiguous. The CDR3 runs to 12 residues. Germline assignment: CDR1 MNHEY and CDR2 SMNVEV (reference sequence). V lost 1 base and J lost 11, with 11 bases in between. CDR3 nucleotide sequence: TGTGCCAGCAGTTTATTGCGGTTCAATGCTTTCTTT. It encodes CASSLLRFNAFF.

This rearrangement joins TRBV30 to TRBJ2-7; 7 bases align to TRBD2. CDR1 and CDR2 from the germline V gene are GTSNPN and SVGIG (reference sequence). The CDR3 loop spans 13 amino acids. V shed 2 bases and J 3 bases; nucleotides not matched to a gene: 4. In DNA form, the CDR3 reads TGTGCCTGGAGTTTTGCGGGAGTCTACGAGCAGTACTTC. As protein: CAWSFAGVYEQYF.

V usage is TRBV6-2 or TRBV6-3 and J usage is TRBJ2-1; unclear D gene. The germline V and J ends were trimmed by 2 bases and 9 bases, with 8 bases remaining between them. The CDR3 extends over 12 amino acids. Germline assignment: CDR1 MNHEY and CDR2 SVGEGT. The CDR3 region has the DNA TGTGCCAGCAGTTACGCCGCGGCTGAGCAGTTCTTC. Translated, it gives CASSYAAAEQFF.

The rearrangement uses TRBV4-3 and TRBJ2-1; no firm D call. Germline-derived CDR1 and CDR2 are LGHNA and YSLEER. There are 14 residues in the CDR3. Trimming pared 0 bases from V and 6 bases from J, leaving 9 bases between. The CDR3 here is CASSQDPRINEQFF. Here the CDR3 DNA reads TGCGCCAGCAGCCAAGATCCCCGAATCAATGAGCAGTTCTTC.

The chain has TRBV19 and TRBJ2-1; the match to TRBD1 covers 9 bases. Germline assignment: CDR1 LNHDA and CDR2 SQIVND (reference sequence). This CDR3 has 13 amino acids. Trimming took 5 bases from V and 7 from J; bases not matched to a gene: 3. The CDR3 nucleotides read TGTGCCAGTAGTCCTGACAGGGGGAATGAGCAGTTCTTC. Protein sequence: CASSPDRGNEQFF.